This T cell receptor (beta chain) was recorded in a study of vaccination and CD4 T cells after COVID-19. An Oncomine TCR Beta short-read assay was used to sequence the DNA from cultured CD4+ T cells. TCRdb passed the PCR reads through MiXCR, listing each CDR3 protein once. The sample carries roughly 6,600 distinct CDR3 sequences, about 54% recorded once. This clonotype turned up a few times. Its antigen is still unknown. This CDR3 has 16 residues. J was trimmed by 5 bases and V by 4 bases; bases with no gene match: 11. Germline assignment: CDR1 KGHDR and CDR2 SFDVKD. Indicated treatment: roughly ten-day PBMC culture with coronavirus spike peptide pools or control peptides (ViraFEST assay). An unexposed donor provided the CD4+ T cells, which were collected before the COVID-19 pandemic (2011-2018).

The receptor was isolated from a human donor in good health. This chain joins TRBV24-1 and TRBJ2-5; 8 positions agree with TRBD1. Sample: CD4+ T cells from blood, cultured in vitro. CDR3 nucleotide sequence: TGTGCCACCAGTGAGGGCGGACAGGGTAGGTGGGAGACCCAGTACTTC. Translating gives CATSEGGQGRWETQYF.